The rows below give T cell receptor beta chains drawn from one sample of a study of cytomegalovirus exposure and HLA in healthy donors. Libraries were prepared by immunoSEQ multiplex PCR; TCRdb keeps only in-frame clonotypes and omits some of them. The table includes some 200,000 clones, about 70% detected once. The sequencing input was PBMCs. The receptors derive from a middle-aged man in good health and CMV-seropositive. Both conserved end residues are part of each CDR3. A D gene is named only where the DNA matches it firmly. The size of a clone is reported for some rows only, either as once, few or many, or as a class for expanded clones.

CDR3 length: 15
clone size: -
V gene: TRBV15
J gene: TRBJ2-7
D gene: TRBD2
CDR3 DNA: TGTGCCACCAGCAGAGATCGGGGGGGTTACTACGAGCAGTACTTC
CDR3 protein: CATSRDRGGYYEQYF

CDR3 length: 13
clone size: -
V gene: TRBV18
J gene: TRBJ2-7
D gene: -
CDR3 DNA: TGTGCCAGCTCCCCCCTTGACAGCAACGAGCAGTACTTC
CDR3 protein: CASSPLDSNEQYF

CDR3 length: 15
clone size: -
V gene: TRBV6-5
J gene: TRBJ1-2
D gene: -
CDR3 DNA: TGTGCCAGCAGTTACTCGAGCACTGCTAACTATGGCTACACCTTC
CDR3 protein: CASSYSSTANYGYTF

CDR3 length: 15
clone size: -
V gene: TRBV19
J gene: TRBJ2-3
D gene: -
CDR3 DNA: TGTGCCAGTCAATTAAGGCAGGCTTGGACAGATACGCAGTATTTT
CDR3 protein: CASQLRQAWTDTQYF

CDR3 length: 16
clone size: -
V gene: TRBV7-3
J gene: TRBJ2-1
D gene: TRBD2
CDR3 DNA: TGTGCCAGCAGCCCTGGCGGGGGGCTAGGGGGGGAAGAGCAGTTCTTC
CDR3 protein: CASSPGGGLGGEEQFF

CDR3 length: 15
clone size: -
V gene: TRBV14
J gene: TRBJ2-5
D gene: -
CDR3 DNA: TGTGCCAGCAGCCAAGGCGCCTACTACAGGGAGACCCAGTACTTC
CDR3 protein: CASSQGAYYRETQYF

CDR3 length: 16
clone size: -
V gene: TRBV5-1
J gene: TRBJ1-3
D gene: TRBD1
CDR3 DNA: TGCGCCAGCAGCTCTGGGACAGCCAACTCTGGAAACACCATATATTTT
CDR3 protein: CASSSGTANSGNTIYF

CDR3 length: 14
clone size: -
V gene: TRBV6-5
J gene: TRBJ1-2
D gene: TRBD1
CDR3 DNA: TGTGCCAGCAGTCCCGGACAGGGGACCTATGGCTACACCTTC
CDR3 protein: CASSPGQGTYGYTF

CDR3 length: 13
clone size: -
V gene: TRBV29-1
J gene: TRBJ1-2
D gene: TRBD1
CDR3 DNA: TGCAGCGTTAGACAGGGAATGAACTATGGCTACACCTTC
CDR3 protein: CSVRQGMNYGYTF

CDR3 length: 17
clone size: few
V gene: TRBV13
J gene: TRBJ2-1
D gene: TRBD2
CDR3 DNA: TGTGCCAGCAGCACCCGTAGGGCTAGCGGGGGTTACAATGAGCAGTTCTTC
CDR3 protein: CASSTRRASGGYNEQFF

CDR3 length: 15
clone size: -
V gene: TRBV11-2
J gene: TRBJ2-7
D gene: TRBD1
CDR3 DNA: TGTGCCAGCAGCTTTCTCGGGACAGGGTTTCACGAGCAGTACTTC
CDR3 protein: CASSFLGTGFHEQYF

CDR3 length: 15
clone size: few
V gene: TRBV2
J gene: TRBJ2-4
D gene: TRBD2
CDR3 DNA: TGTGCCAGCAGTGACTCGGGACTAGCGACAAACATTCAGTACTTC
CDR3 protein: CASSDSGLATNIQYF

CDR3 length: 14
clone size: few
V gene: TRBV5-4
J gene: TRBJ2-2
D gene: -
CDR3 DNA: TGTGCCAGCAGCTTTCGGGATTTGGCCGGGGAGCTGTTTTTT
CDR3 protein: CASSFRDLAGELFF

CDR3 length: 14
clone size: once
V gene: TRBV29-1
J gene: TRBJ2-3
D gene: -
CDR3 DNA: TGCAGCGCCGCCCGGGACTTGAGCACAGATACGCAGTATTTT
CDR3 protein: CSAARDLSTDTQYF

CDR3 length: 13
clone size: -
V gene: TRBV6-5
J gene: TRBJ1-6
D gene: TRBD1
CDR3 DNA: TGTGCCACCTCGTGGGACAGCAATTCACCCCTCCACTTT
CDR3 protein: CATSWDSNSPLHF

CDR3 length: 15
clone size: -
V gene: TRBV6-5
J gene: TRBJ2-7
D gene: TRBD1
CDR3 DNA: TGTGCCAGCAGTTACTCGACAGGGCTCTCCTACGAGCAGTACTTC
CDR3 protein: CASSYSTGLSYEQYF

CDR3 length: 14
clone size: -
V gene: TRBV5-6
J gene: TRBJ2-7
D gene: -
CDR3 DNA: TGTGCCAGCAGCCCCGGGATCTACTCCTACGAGCAGTACTTC
CDR3 protein: CASSPGIYSYEQYF

CDR3 length: 16
clone size: -
V gene: TRBV4-2
J gene: TRBJ1-1
D gene: TRBD1
CDR3 DNA: TGTGCCAGCAGCCGAAAAATGGGACAGAGGAACACTGAAGCTTTCTTT
CDR3 protein: CASSRKMGQRNTEAFF

CDR3 length: 13
clone size: -
V gene: TRBV7-2
J gene: TRBJ2-3
D gene: -
CDR3 DNA: TGTGCCAGCAGCCCTATCGGGGGAGATACGCAGTATTTT
CDR3 protein: CASSPIGGDTQYF

CDR3 length: 14
clone size: -
V gene: TRBV15
J gene: TRBJ2-7
D gene: -
CDR3 DNA: TGTGCCACCAGCAGAGATAGACAGACCTACGAGCAGTACTTC
CDR3 protein: CATSRDRQTYEQYF

CDR3 length: 20
clone size: -
V gene: TRBV14
J gene: TRBJ1-5
D gene: -
CDR3 DNA: TGTGCCAGCAGCCACAGGGGCCGATTCAACCTATCACCCAATATCCAGCCCCAGCATTTT
CDR3 protein: CASSHRGRFNLSPNIQPQHF

CDR3 length: 13
clone size: -
V gene: TRBV10-3
J gene: TRBJ2-7
D gene: TRBD1
CDR3 DNA: TGTGCCATCAACGGACAGGGGAACTACGAGCAGTACTTC
CDR3 protein: CAINGQGNYEQYF

CDR3 length: 15
clone size: -
V gene: TRBV11-2
J gene: TRBJ2-5
D gene: -
CDR3 DNA: TGTGCCAGCAGCTTCAACCCACAGGCCCAAGAGACCCAGTACTTC
CDR3 protein: CASSFNPQAQETQYF

CDR3 length: 15
clone size: -
V gene: TRBV9
J gene: TRBJ1-5
D gene: -
CDR3 DNA: TGTGCCAGCAGACCCGGCCAGGGGCGCAGCCGGCCCCAGCATTTT
CDR3 protein: CASRPGQGRSRPQHF

CDR3 length: 13
clone size: -
V gene: TRBV29-1
J gene: TRBJ2-7
D gene: -
CDR3 DNA: TGCAGCGGTGTTCTGTGGGCCTCGGGGGAGCAGTACTTC
CDR3 protein: CSGVLWASGEQYF

CDR3 length: 12
clone size: -
V gene: TRBV29-1
J gene: TRBJ1-2
D gene: -
CDR3 DNA: TGCAGCGTTGAGTTGGGCCTGAGTGGCTACACCTTC
CDR3 protein: CSVELGLSGYTF

CDR3 length: 14
clone size: -
V gene: TRBV2
J gene: TRBJ1-5
D gene: -
CDR3 DNA: TGTGCCAGCGGTGGCGACATTAGCAATCAGCCCCAGCATTTT
CDR3 protein: CASGGDISNQPQHF

CDR3 length: 16
clone size: few
V gene: TRBV6-5
J gene: TRBJ1-1
D gene: -
CDR3 DNA: TGTGCCAGCAGTTACTCGAGGGTAGGGGGGAACACTGAAGCTTTCTTT
CDR3 protein: CASSYSRVGGNTEAFF

CDR3 length: 13
clone size: few
V gene: TRBV9
J gene: TRBJ1-2
D gene: -
CDR3 DNA: TGTGCCAGCAGCGTAGGGGCAGGCTATGGCTACACCTTC
CDR3 protein: CASSVGAGYGYTF

CDR3 length: 13
clone size: -
V gene: TRBV5-4
J gene: TRBJ2-3
D gene: TRBD2
CDR3 DNA: TGTGCCGCCCTAAAGCGGGGAACAGATACGCAGTATTTT
CDR3 protein: CAALKRGTDTQYF

CDR3 length: 14
clone size: -
V gene: TRBV11-2
J gene: TRBJ1-1
D gene: -
CDR3 DNA: TGTGCCAGCAGCCCGTCAACAGGGAACACTGAAGCTTTCTTT
CDR3 protein: CASSPSTGNTEAFF

CDR3 length: 14
clone size: -
V gene: TRBV7-9
J gene: TRBJ1-3
D gene: TRBD1
CDR3 DNA: TGTGCCAGCAGCCCCGGGACAGTTGGAAACACCATATATTTT
CDR3 protein: CASSPGTVGNTIYF

CDR3 length: 15
clone size: -
V gene: TRBV9
J gene: TRBJ2-7
D gene: TRBD2
CDR3 DNA: TGTGCCAGCAGCGCGGGGGGGGGCACTCAGTACGAGCAGTACTTC
CDR3 protein: CASSAGGGTQYEQYF

CDR3 length: 16
clone size: -
V gene: TRBV7-2
J gene: TRBJ1-5
D gene: -
CDR3 DNA: TGTGCCAGCAGACGAGGGGGTATAGTTAGCAATCAGCCCCAGCATTTT
CDR3 protein: CASRRGGIVSNQPQHF

CDR3 length: 15
clone size: -
V gene: TRBV27
J gene: TRBJ1-3
D gene: -
CDR3 DNA: TGTGCCAGCAGAGGGACACCCAACTCTGGAAACACCATATATTTT
CDR3 protein: CASRGTPNSGNTIYF

CDR3 length: 18
clone size: once
V gene: TRBV9
J gene: TRBJ2-2
D gene: -
CDR3 DNA: TGTGCCAGCAGCCCCCGGGGACTAGGGGGCCGGGGAACCGGGGAGCTGTTTTTT
CDR3 protein: CASSPRGLGGRGTGELFF

CDR3 length: 16
clone size: -
V gene: TRBV5-1
J gene: TRBJ2-5
D gene: TRBD2
CDR3 DNA: TGCGCCAGCAGAAGGGCCCTCGGGGGAGGGGAAGAGACCCAGTACTTC
CDR3 protein: CASRRALGGGEETQYF

CDR3 length: 13
clone size: few
V gene: TRBV2
J gene: TRBJ2-1
D gene: -
CDR3 DNA: TGTGCCAAAGGGGAGGACAACTACAATGAGCAGTTCTTC
CDR3 protein: CAKGEDNYNEQFF

CDR3 length: 14
clone size: -
V gene: TRBV5-1
J gene: TRBJ1-1
D gene: -
CDR3 DNA: TGCGCCAGCAGCTTGGTCTATATGAACACTGAAGCTTTCTTT
CDR3 protein: CASSLVYMNTEAFF

CDR3 length: 13
clone size: -
V gene: TRBV7-7
J gene: TRBJ2-7
D gene: -
CDR3 DNA: TGTGCCAGCAGTTGGAACCTTAGAGGCGAGCAGTACTTC
CDR3 protein: CASSWNLRGEQYF

CDR3 length: 14
clone size: -
V gene: TRBV6-5
J gene: TRBJ2-4
D gene: TRBD2
CDR3 DNA: TGTGCCAGCAGTGCTAGCGGGGCCAAAAACATTCAGTACTTC
CDR3 protein: CASSASGAKNIQYF

CDR3 length: 13
clone size: -
V gene: TRBV27
J gene: TRBJ1-1
D gene: -
CDR3 DNA: TGTGCCAGCAGAGGGATCGGGGACACTGAAGCTTTCTTT
CDR3 protein: CASRGIGDTEAFF

CDR3 length: 13
clone size: -
V gene: TRBV7-2
J gene: TRBJ1-5
D gene: -
CDR3 DNA: TGTGCCAGCAGCTTGACAGACAATCAGCCCCAGCATTTT
CDR3 protein: CASSLTDNQPQHF

CDR3 length: 13
clone size: -
V gene: TRBV5-5
J gene: TRBJ2-5
D gene: -
CDR3 DNA: TGTGCCAGCAGCCGGGTGGGAGTCGGGTCCCAGTACTTC
CDR3 protein: CASSRVGVGSQYF

CDR3 length: 17
clone size: few
V gene: TRBV7-2
J gene: TRBJ2-7
D gene: TRBD2
CDR3 DNA: TGTGCCAGCAGCTTAAGCGCTAGCGGGGGGGGGCTCCCCGAGCAGTACTTC
CDR3 protein: CASSLSASGGGLPEQYF

CDR3 length: 14
clone size: few
V gene: TRBV1
J gene: TRBJ1-6
D gene: -
CDR3 DNA: TGCACCAGCAGCCCGGACAGGGGGCTTTGTCTCCTCCACTTT
CDR3 protein: CTSSPDRGLCLLHF

CDR3 length: 14
clone size: few
V gene: TRBV5-4
J gene: TRBJ1-2
D gene: TRBD1
CDR3 DNA: TGTGCCAGCAGCTTGGTGGGACAGGCAATTGGCTACACCTTC
CDR3 protein: CASSLVGQAIGYTF